This T cell receptor (beta chain) comes out of a study of blood T cell repertoires in COVID-19. The overall study: From the United States, Italy and Spain came samples of acute and convalescent COVID-19.

This CDR3 contains 14 residues. Trimming pared 6 bases from V and 3 bases from J, leaving 18 bases between. Germline V gives CDR1 SQVTM, CDR2 ANQGSEA. In the original processing: From reference gene primer amplification, estimates of nucleated cell counts were derived. Only in-frame clones appear in the TCRdb table, and some are missing; sequencing was by immunoSEQ multiplex PCR. That table furnishes V, J and clone size, whereas the DNA furnished D and trimming. Of approximately 230,000 clones in the sample, about 90% are singletons; the top ten hold over 1.1%. The chain recombines TRBV29-1 with TRBJ2-7; D is unresolved. Source material: peripheral blood. This TCR came from a man of 80 years or more with acute or convalescent COVID-19. The DNA of the CDR3 is TGCAGCGTAGCCGGGTCCAGCTTCAGCTACGAGCAGTACTTC. Amino acid sequence: CSVAGSSFSYEQYF.